The rows below give T cell receptor beta chains drawn from one sample of a study of blood T cells in healthy people across ages. Using its own MiXCR run on the 5' RACE reads, TCRdb lists one record per CDR3 protein. The sample carries 800,000 to 1,300,000 distinct CDR3 sequences, almost 25% recorded once. The same data also contributed to another study, on T cells of mothers and their children.

Material for sequencing was blood. The receptors were sampled from a girl aged 2 to 10 in good health. Each CDR3 is given with its conserved first and last residue. Each record gives: V gene, clone size, D gene, J gene, CDR3 protein, CDR3 DNA. D genes are given only for firm matches. Clone size appears in some rows only: once, few, many, or a class for an expanded clone.

v_call: TRBV7-9; clone_size: -; d_call: -; j_call: TRBJ2-2; cdr3_aa: CAITTPTNTGELFF; cdr3_nt: TGTGCCATCACGACCCCTACGAACACCGGGGAGCTGTTTTTT
v_call: TRBV6-6; clone_size: -; d_call: -; j_call: TRBJ1-4; cdr3_aa: CASNSLSAPNEKLFF; cdr3_nt: TGTGCCAGCAATAGCCTCTCTGCTCCAAATGAAAAACTGTTTTTT
v_call: TRBV29-1; clone_size: -; d_call: -; j_call: TRBJ1-2; cdr3_aa: CSVETRANYVYTF; cdr3_nt: TGCAGCGTTGAAACCAGGGCTAACTATGTCTACACCTTC
v_call: TRBV13; clone_size: -; d_call: -; j_call: TRBJ1-2; cdr3_aa: CASSFGAVYGYTF; cdr3_nt: TGTGCCAGCAGCTTTGGGGCAGTCTATGGCTACACCTTC
v_call: TRBV2; clone_size: -; d_call: -; j_call: TRBJ2-7; cdr3_aa: CASRLVATNYEQYF; cdr3_nt: TGTGCCAGCAGACTTGTAGCCACAAACTACGAGCAGTACTTC
v_call: TRBV29-1; clone_size: few; d_call: -; j_call: TRBJ1-2; cdr3_aa: CSVEDPRVAEGYTF; cdr3_nt: TGCAGCGTTGAAGACCCAAGGGTTGCGGAAGGCTACACCTTC
v_call: TRBV3-1; clone_size: few; d_call: TRBD2; j_call: TRBJ2-3; cdr3_aa: CASSQDRSSGSPDTQYF; cdr3_nt: TGTGCCAGCAGCCAAGATCGTAGTAGCGGGAGTCCAGATACGCAGTATTTT
v_call: TRBV11-1; clone_size: -; d_call: -; j_call: TRBJ1-6; cdr3_aa: CASSLSGKLNSPLHF; cdr3_nt: TGTGCCAGCAGCTTATCCGGCAAGTTGAATTCACCCCTCCACTTT
v_call: TRBV28; clone_size: -; d_call: TRBD2; j_call: TRBJ2-6; cdr3_aa: CARTGLAGGAGANALTF; cdr3_nt: TGTGCCAGAACTGGACTAGCGGGAGGGGCTGGGGCCAACGCCCTGACTTTC
v_call: TRBV20-1; clone_size: -; d_call: -; j_call: TRBJ2-5; cdr3_aa: CSARDGAGKETQYF; cdr3_nt: TGCAGTGCTAGAGATGGCGCAGGGAAAGAGACCCAGTACTTC
v_call: TRBV20-1; clone_size: -; d_call: -; j_call: TRBJ2-7; cdr3_aa: CSAVGKAYEQYF; cdr3_nt: TGCAGTGCGGTAGGGAAAGCCTACGAGCAGTACTTC
v_call: TRBV6-5; clone_size: -; d_call: -; j_call: TRBJ1-2; cdr3_aa: CASSYVGGVNYGYTF; cdr3_nt: TGTGCCAGCAGTTATGTTGGGGGAGTGAACTATGGCTACACCTTC
v_call: TRBV19; clone_size: few; d_call: -; j_call: TRBJ2-4; cdr3_aa: CASSIGLANIQYF; cdr3_nt: TGTGCCAGTAGTATAGGCTTAGCGAACATTCAGTACTTC
v_call: TRBV11-2; clone_size: -; d_call: TRBD1; j_call: TRBJ2-5; cdr3_aa: CASSLGQQYQETQYF; cdr3_nt: TGTGCCAGCAGCCTGGGACAGCAGTACCAAGAGACCCAGTACTTC
v_call: TRBV14; clone_size: -; d_call: -; j_call: TRBJ2-1; cdr3_aa: CASGTGPREQFF; cdr3_nt: TGTGCCAGCGGGACTGGCCCCAGGGAGCAGTTCTTC
v_call: TRBV12-3/TRBV12-4; clone_size: once; d_call: -; j_call: TRBJ1-3; cdr3_aa: CASTSISGNTIYF; cdr3_nt: TGTGCCAGCACAAGCATAAGTGGAAACACCATATATTTT
v_call: TRBV6-1; clone_size: -; d_call: TRBD2; j_call: TRBJ2-7; cdr3_aa: CASSEGAGGRGSYEQYF; cdr3_nt: TGTGCCAGCAGTGAGGGAGCGGGAGGTAGGGGGTCCTACGAGCAGTACTTC
v_call: TRBV6-5; clone_size: few; d_call: -; j_call: TRBJ1-4; cdr3_aa: CASSSNRVFGEKLFF; cdr3_nt: TGTGCCAGCAGTTCAAACAGGGTCTTCGGTGAAAAACTGTTTTTT
v_call: TRBV28; clone_size: few; d_call: TRBD2; j_call: TRBJ2-3; cdr3_aa: CASGGTTKMTTDTQYF; cdr3_nt: TGTGCCAGCGGGGGGACTACCAAAATGACCACAGATACGCAGTATTTT
v_call: TRBV2; clone_size: -; d_call: TRBD2; j_call: TRBJ2-1; cdr3_aa: CASSLNPTSGLNEQLF; cdr3_nt: TGTGCCAGCAGCCTAAACCCAACTAGCGGTCTCAATGAGCAGCTCTTC
v_call: TRBV20-1; clone_size: -; d_call: TRBD2; j_call: TRBJ2-1; cdr3_aa: CSASLGTSKNEQFF; cdr3_nt: TGCAGTGCTAGTCTGGGGACTAGCAAGAATGAGCAGTTCTTC
v_call: TRBV2; clone_size: -; d_call: -; j_call: TRBJ1-2; cdr3_aa: CASSGPQGVGYTF; cdr3_nt: TGTGCCAGCAGTGGTCCGCAGGGAGTTGGCTACACCTTC
v_call: TRBV4-1; clone_size: -; d_call: -; j_call: TRBJ2-2; cdr3_aa: CASTRPQGVGTGELFF; cdr3_nt: TGCGCCAGCACCAGACCCCAGGGTGTGGGGACCGGGGAGCTGTTTTTT
v_call: TRBV5-5; clone_size: -; d_call: -; j_call: TRBJ1-2; cdr3_aa: CASSLQQGDGYTF; cdr3_nt: TGTGCCAGCAGCTTGCAGCAGGGCGACGGCTACACCTTC
v_call: TRBV7-6; clone_size: few; d_call: -; j_call: TRBJ2-5; cdr3_aa: CASSPGGRFANPQETQYF; cdr3_nt: TGTGCCAGCAGCCCGGGGGGCAGATTCGCGAACCCCCAAGAGACCCAGTACTTC
v_call: TRBV29-1; clone_size: few; d_call: -; j_call: TRBJ1-2; cdr3_aa: CSVVQGPGYTF; cdr3_nt: TGCAGCGTTGTCCAGGGTCCGGGCTACACCTTC
v_call: TRBV20-1; clone_size: -; d_call: TRBD2; j_call: TRBJ2-1; cdr3_aa: CSASDPGLAGGHNEQFF; cdr3_nt: TGCAGTGCTTCCGATCCCGGACTAGCGGGAGGCCACAATGAGCAGTTCTTC
v_call: TRBV7-9; clone_size: -; d_call: -; j_call: TRBJ1-4; cdr3_aa: CASSLLEQGSFQLFF; cdr3_nt: TGTGCCAGCAGCTTATTGGAACAGGGATCCTTCCAACTGTTTTTT
v_call: TRBV20-1; clone_size: once; d_call: -; j_call: TRBJ1-6; cdr3_aa: CSARDAGRAQDSPLHF; cdr3_nt: TGCAGTGCTAGAGATGCCGGCAGGGCCCAGGATTCACCCCTCCACTTT
v_call: TRBV20-1; clone_size: -; d_call: -; j_call: TRBJ2-5; cdr3_aa: CSARYVGGQETQYF; cdr3_nt: TGCAGTGCTCGCTACGTGGGGGGACAAGAGACCCAGTACTTC
v_call: TRBV4-1; clone_size: -; d_call: -; j_call: TRBJ2-5; cdr3_aa: CASSHETGYEPYF; cdr3_nt: TGCGCCAGCAGCCATGAGACAGGATACGAGCCGTACTTC